This entry lists 14 T cell receptor beta chains sequenced from one sample in a study of regulatory T cells in long-lasting Graves disease. Time point here: newly diagnosed GD, antithyroid drugs for less than 3 months. From RNA extracted from PBMCs, the TCR library was made. To make TCR beta libraries, researchers used iRepertoire HTBI primers and Arm-PCR of CDR3 regions. TCRdb re-called the multiplex PCR reads through MiXCR, storing one row per CDR3 protein. Seen here are roughly 500,000 distinct CDR3 sequences, roughly 13% observed once, and the top ten hold roughly a tenth. This sample also appeared in a second study, on T cells in Graves' hyperthyroidism and ophthalmopathy.

The sample here was peripheral blood mononuclear cells (PBMCs), taken at new diagnosis, from a patient treated with antithyroid drugs. The receptors here all came from a young man with Graves disease.

This clonotype was detected many times. The chain employs TRBV5-1 and TRBJ2-5, with D perhaps matching TRBD1 (6 bases). The J call is doubtful: the DNA matches TRBJ2-1 better. This CDR3 is 15 amino acids long. CDR1 and CDR2 (germline): SGHRS, YFSETQ. The CDR3 DNA reads TGCGCCAGCAGCTTGGATGGACAGAGAAACAATGAGCAGTTCTTC. Protein product: CASSLDGQRNNEQFF.

This clonotype was counted many times. This chain connects TRBV7-9 to TRBJ1-5; D remains unclear. The CDR3 sequence is 13 residues long. Germline loops: CDR1 SEHNR, CDR2 FQNEAQ (reference sequence). V was shortened by 5 bases and J by 7 bases, with 12 bases between the two germline ends. This chain's CDR3 is CASSPDGDQPQHF. CDR3 nucleotide sequence: TGTGCCAGCAGCCCGGACGGAGACCAGCCCCAGCATTTT.

This clonotype has at least ten counts. This chain links TRBV11-2 with TRBJ2-1; TRBD2 agrees at 11 bases. The germline V gene encodes CDR1 SGHAT and CDR2 FQNNGV. The CDR3 is 15 residues long. V was clipped by 3 bases and J by 4 bases; unmatched bases: 2. CDR3 nucleotides: TGTGCCAGCAGCTTGGGACTAGCGGCTTACAATGAGCAGTTCTTC. This codes for CASSLGLAAYNEQFF.

This chain links TRBV18 with TRBJ1-1, with TRBD1 identical over 10 bases. This CDR3 contains 14 residues. V gave up 6 bases and J gave up 5 bases; unmatched junction bases: 6. Germline V lookup: CDR1 KGHSH, CDR2 LQKENI. Written as DNA, the CDR3 is TGTGCCAGCTCCCAGGACAGGGGGGGGACTGAAGCTTTCTTT. Translated: CASSQDRGGTEAFF.

Many counts were recorded for this clonotype. The chain is built from TRBV7-9 and TRBJ2-1; 12 nucleotides align to TRBD2. The trim removed 5 bases at V and 5 bases at J, leaving 4 bases unmatched. The length of the CDR3 is 15 residues. The germline V gene has CDR1 SEHNR and CDR2 FQNEAQ (reference sequence). CDR3 region: CASSQRLAGDNEQFF. DNA for the CDR3: TGTGCCAGCAGCCAACGACTAGCGGGGGACAATGAGCAGTTCTTC.

This clonotype was seen ten or more times. The rearrangement links TRBV2 to TRBJ1-5; D remains unclear. Germline-derived CDR1 and CDR2 are SNHLY and FYNNEI. This CDR3 comprises 15 residues. V gave up 3 bases and J gave up 2 bases, with 11 bases separating them. CDR3 sequence: CASSDGEVGNQPQHF. The DNA of the CDR3 is TGTGCCAGCAGTGATGGGGAGGTTGGCAATCAGCCCCAGCATTTT.

A few counts support this clonotype. V and J are TRBV6-1 and TRBJ2-2; the D gene is possibly TRBD1 (6 bases). Germline V gives CDR1 MNHNS, CDR2 SASEGT. V was pared by 6 bases and J by 6 bases, with 8 bases between. This CDR3 has 12 amino acids. CDR3 bases: TGTGCCAGCAGACACAGGGCCGGGGAGCTGTTTTTT. Amino acid sequence: CASRHRAGELFF.

Concerning this clonotype itself: Being one base from a much bigger clone, this may be a read error. J is TRBJ1-1 and V is TRBV5-1; D is perhaps TRBD1 (5 bases). This CDR3 is built from 16 residues. Trimming pared 4 bases from V and 4 bases from J, leaving 20 bases between. Germline CDR1 and CDR2: SGHRS and YFSETQ. The CDR3 region is CASSLRPGLQITEAFF. In nucleotides, the CDR3 is TGCGCCAGCAGCCTAAGACCGGGACTGCAGATCACTGAAGCTTTCTTT.

The chain recombines TRBV12-3 or TRBV12-4 with TRBJ1-1; D call uncertain. This CDR3 is 14 amino acids long. V was clipped by 5 bases and J by 0 bases, with 10 bases between them. The CDR3 region is CASSNWAMNTEAFF. Written as DNA, the CDR3 is TGTGCCAGCAGTAACTGGGCTATGAACACTGAAGCTTTCTTT.

This clonotype was detected a few times. V usage is TRBV29-1 and J usage is TRBJ1-1; D call uncertain. CDR1 is SQVTM, CDR2 ANQGSEA, per germline. Trimming removed 6 bases from V and 5 bases from J, with 22 bases in between. The CDR3 runs to 15 residues. CDR3 sequence reads: CSVPRPGRKWTEAFF. The CDR3, as DNA: TGCAGCGTCCCAAGACCTGGAAGGAAGTGGACTGAAGCTTTCTTT. The full variable domain, completed using reference TRBV29-1 and TRBJ1-1, is SAVISQKPSRDICQRGTSLTIQCQVDSQVTMMFWYRQQPGQSLTLIATANQGSEATYESGFVIDKFPISRPNLTFSTLTVSNMSPEDSSIYLCSVPRPGRKWTEAFFGQGTRLTVV.

This clonotype has at least ten counts. V gene TRBV12-3 or TRBV12-4 combines with J gene TRBJ2-6; D is unclear. V gave up 6 bases and J gave up 1 base, with 13 bases separating them. The CDR3 has 16 residues. The CDR3 is CASSPGAISGANVLTF. Written as DNA, the CDR3 is TGTGCCAGCAGCCCCGGAGCCATATCTGGGGCCAACGTCCTGACTTTC.

This clonotype was recorded a few times. The rearrangement links TRBV6-1 to TRBJ1-5; 8 positions match TRBD1. CDR1 and CDR2 from the germline V gene are MNHNS and SASEGT. This CDR3 region has 16 residues. Trimming removed 6 bases from V and 2 bases from J; junction bases left unmatched: 9. CDR3 amino acids: CASSPGGWEGNQPQHF. DNA of the CDR3: TGTGCCAGCAGCCCAGGGGGCTGGGAGGGCAATCAGCCCCAGCATTTT.

The V and J genes are TRBV7-3 and TRBJ2-3; 9 nucleotides match TRBD1. The length of the CDR3 is 16 residues. CDR1 and CDR2 from the germline V gene are SGHTA and FQGTGA. After removal of 5 bases from V and 0 bases from J, the junction contained 6 bases not matched to a gene. The CDR3 loop is CASSAGTGLSTDTQYF. The CDR3 coding sequence is TGTGCCAGCAGCGCCGGGACAGGGCTAAGCACAGATACGCAGTATTTT.

This clonotype came up many times. The chain carries TRBV29-1 and TRBJ1-1; D remains ambiguous. Trimming removed 3 bases at V and 4 bases at J, with 12 bases between. The germline V gene has CDR1 SQVTM and CDR2 ANQGSEA. The CDR3 extends over 13 amino acids. As DNA, the CDR3 is TGCAGCGTTGACCGGGGTGGCGGCACTGAAGCTTTCTTT. It codes for CSVDRGGGTEAFF. The full variable domain, completed using reference TRBV29-1 and TRBJ1-1, is SAVISQKPSRDICQRGTSLTIQCQVDSQVTMMFWYRQQPGQSLTLIATANQGSEATYESGFVIDKFPISRPNLTFSTLTVSNMSPEDSSIYLCSVDRGGGTEAFFGQGTRLTVV.